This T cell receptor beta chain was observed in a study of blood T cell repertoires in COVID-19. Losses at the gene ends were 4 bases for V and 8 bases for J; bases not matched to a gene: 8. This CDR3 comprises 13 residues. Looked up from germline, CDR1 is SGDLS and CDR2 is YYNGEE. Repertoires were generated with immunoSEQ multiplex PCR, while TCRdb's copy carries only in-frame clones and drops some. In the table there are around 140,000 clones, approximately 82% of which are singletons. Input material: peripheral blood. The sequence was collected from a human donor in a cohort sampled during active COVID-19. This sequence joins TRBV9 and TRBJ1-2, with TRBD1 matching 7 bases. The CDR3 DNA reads TGTGCCAGCAGCCCCCCGACAGGGTTGGGCTACACCTTC. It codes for CASSPPTGLGYTF.